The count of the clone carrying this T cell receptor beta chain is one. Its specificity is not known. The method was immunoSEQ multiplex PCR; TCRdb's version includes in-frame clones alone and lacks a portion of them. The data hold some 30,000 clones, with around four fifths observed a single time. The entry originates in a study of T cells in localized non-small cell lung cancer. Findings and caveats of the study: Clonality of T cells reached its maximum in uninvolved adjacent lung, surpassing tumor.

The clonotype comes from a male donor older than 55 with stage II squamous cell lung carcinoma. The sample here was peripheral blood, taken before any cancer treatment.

DNA of the CDR3: TGTGCCAGCAGTTACGAAGGCCCACGCTCTGAGCAGTACTTC. Amino acids: CASSYEGPRSEQYF. This chain links TRBV6-5 with TRBJ2-7; D unresolved. CDR1 is MNHEY, CDR2 SVGAGI, per germline. The V end lost 2 bases, the J end lost 7 bases, and 15 bases lay between the germline ends. CDR3 size: 14 residues.